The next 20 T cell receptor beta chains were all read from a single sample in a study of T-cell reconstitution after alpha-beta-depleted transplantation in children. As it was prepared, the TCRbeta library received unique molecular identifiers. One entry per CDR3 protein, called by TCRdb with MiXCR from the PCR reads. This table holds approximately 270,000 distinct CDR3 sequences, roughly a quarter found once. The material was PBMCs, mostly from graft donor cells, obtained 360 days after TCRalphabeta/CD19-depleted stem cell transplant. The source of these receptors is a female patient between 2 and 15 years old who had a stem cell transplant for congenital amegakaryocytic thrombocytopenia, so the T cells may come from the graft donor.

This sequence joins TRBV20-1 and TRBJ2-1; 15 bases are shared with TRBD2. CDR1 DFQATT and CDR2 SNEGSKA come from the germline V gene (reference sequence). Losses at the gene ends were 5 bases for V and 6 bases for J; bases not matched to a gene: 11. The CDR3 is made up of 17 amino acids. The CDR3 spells CSARRPGLAGGGNEQFF. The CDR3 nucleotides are TGCAGTGCTCGCCGACCGGGACTAGCGGGGGGTGGCAATGAGCAGTTCTTC.

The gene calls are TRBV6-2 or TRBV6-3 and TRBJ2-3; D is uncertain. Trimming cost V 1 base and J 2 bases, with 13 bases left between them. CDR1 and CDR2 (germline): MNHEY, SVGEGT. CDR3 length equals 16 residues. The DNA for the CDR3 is TGTGCCAGCAGTTACTACCCCGGCAGTGCCACAGATACGCAGTATTTT. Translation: CASSYYPGSATDTQYF.

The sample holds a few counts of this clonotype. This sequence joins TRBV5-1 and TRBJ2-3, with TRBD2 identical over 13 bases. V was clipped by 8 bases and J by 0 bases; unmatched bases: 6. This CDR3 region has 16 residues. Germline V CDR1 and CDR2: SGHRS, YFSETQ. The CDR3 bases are TGCGCCAGTGGACTAGCGGGGGCTATAAGCACAGATACGCAGTATTTT. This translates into CASGLAGAISTDTQYF.

In DNA form, the CDR3 reads TGTGCCAGCAGCTTAGGGAACATCAATGAGCAGTTCTTC. Translating it yields CASSLGNINEQFF. The J gene is TRBJ2-1, the V gene TRBV7-9; D gene ambiguous. The V gene's germline CDR1 is SEHNR and CDR2 FQNEAQ (reference sequence). Trimming took 1 base from V and 6 from J, leaving 7 bases between them. CDR3 length equals 13 residues.

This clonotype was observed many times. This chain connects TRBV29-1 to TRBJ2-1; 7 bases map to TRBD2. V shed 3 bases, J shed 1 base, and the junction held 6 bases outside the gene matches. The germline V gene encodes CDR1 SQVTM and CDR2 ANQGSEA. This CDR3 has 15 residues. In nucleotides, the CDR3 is TGCAGCGTTGATAACGCGGGAGTATCCTACAATGAGCAGTTCTTC. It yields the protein CSVDNAGVSYNEQFF.

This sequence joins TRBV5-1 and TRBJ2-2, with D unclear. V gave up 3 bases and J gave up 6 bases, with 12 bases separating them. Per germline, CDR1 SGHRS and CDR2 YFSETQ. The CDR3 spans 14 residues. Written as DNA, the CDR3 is TGCGCCAGCAGCTCCCGGGTAGAGGCCGGGGAGCTGTTTTTT. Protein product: CASSSRVEAGELFF.

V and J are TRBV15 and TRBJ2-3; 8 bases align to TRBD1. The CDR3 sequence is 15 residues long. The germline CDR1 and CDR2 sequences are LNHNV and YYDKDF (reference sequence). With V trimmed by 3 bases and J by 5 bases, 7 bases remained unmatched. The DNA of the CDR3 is TGTGCCACCAGCAGTTGGACAGGGTGGGGAGATACGCAGTATTTT. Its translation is CATSSWTGWGDTQYF.

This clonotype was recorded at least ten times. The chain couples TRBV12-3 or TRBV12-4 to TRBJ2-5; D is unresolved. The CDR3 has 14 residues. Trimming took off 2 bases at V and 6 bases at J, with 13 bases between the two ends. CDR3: CASSLTSAWKTQYF. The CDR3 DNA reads TGTGCCAGCAGTTTAACGTCAGCATGGAAGACCCAGTACTTC.

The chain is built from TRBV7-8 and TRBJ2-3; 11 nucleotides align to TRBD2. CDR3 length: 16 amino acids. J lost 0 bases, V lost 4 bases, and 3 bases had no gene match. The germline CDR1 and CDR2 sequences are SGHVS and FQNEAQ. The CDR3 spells CASSSRTSGSTDTQYF. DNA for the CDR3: TGTGCCAGCAGCTCGCGGACTAGCGGGAGCACAGATACGCAGTATTTT.

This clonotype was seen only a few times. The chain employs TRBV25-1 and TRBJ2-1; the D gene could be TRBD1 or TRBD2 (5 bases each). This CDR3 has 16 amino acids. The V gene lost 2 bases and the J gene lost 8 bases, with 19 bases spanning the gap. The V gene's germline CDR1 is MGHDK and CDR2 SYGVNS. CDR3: CASSELLGRALDEQFF. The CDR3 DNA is TGTGCCAGCAGTGAACTTCTGGGACGTGCTTTGGATGAGCAGTTCTTC.

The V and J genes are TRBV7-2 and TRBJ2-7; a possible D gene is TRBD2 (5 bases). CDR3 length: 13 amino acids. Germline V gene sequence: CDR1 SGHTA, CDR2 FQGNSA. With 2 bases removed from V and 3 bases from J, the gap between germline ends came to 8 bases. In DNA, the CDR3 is TGTGCCAGCAGCTTAAACGGGAACTACGAGCAGTACTTC. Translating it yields CASSLNGNYEQYF.

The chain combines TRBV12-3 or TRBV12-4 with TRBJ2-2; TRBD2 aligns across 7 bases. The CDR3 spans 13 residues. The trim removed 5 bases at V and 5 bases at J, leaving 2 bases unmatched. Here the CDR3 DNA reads TGTGCCAGCAGTCGTAGCGGGACCGGGGAGCTGTTTTTT. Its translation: CASSRSGTGELFF.

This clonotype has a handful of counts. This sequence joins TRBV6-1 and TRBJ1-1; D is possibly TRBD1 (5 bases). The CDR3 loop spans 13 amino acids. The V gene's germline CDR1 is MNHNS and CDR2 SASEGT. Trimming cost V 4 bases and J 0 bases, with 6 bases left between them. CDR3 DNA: TGTGCCAGCAGTGGGGGGATGAACACTGAAGCTTTCTTT. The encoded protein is CASSGGMNTEAFF.

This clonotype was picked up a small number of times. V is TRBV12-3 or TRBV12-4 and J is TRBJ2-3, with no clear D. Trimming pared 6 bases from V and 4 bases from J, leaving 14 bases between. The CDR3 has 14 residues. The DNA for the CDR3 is TGTGCCAGCAGGTTGATGGGCGGACCAGATACGCAGTATTTT. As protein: CASRLMGGPDTQYF.

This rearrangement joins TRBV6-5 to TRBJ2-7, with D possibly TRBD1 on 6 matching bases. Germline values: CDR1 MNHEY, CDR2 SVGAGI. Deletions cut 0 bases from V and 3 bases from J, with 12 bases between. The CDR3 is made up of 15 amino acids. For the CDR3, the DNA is TGTGCCAGCAGTTACTCGAAGGACAGATACTACGAGCAGTACTTC. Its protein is CASSYSKDRYYEQYF.

Written as DNA, the CDR3 is TGCGCCAGCAGCTTGGGACAGGGTGGAATAGGAGATACGCAGTATTTT. It encodes CASSLGQGGIGDTQYF. V and J are TRBV5-1 and TRBJ2-3, with 7 bases lining up with TRBD1. CDR3 length: 16 amino acids. With 0 bases clipped from V and 5 bases from J, the junction kept 9 bases outside the gene matches. Germline values: CDR1 SGHRS, CDR2 YFSETQ.

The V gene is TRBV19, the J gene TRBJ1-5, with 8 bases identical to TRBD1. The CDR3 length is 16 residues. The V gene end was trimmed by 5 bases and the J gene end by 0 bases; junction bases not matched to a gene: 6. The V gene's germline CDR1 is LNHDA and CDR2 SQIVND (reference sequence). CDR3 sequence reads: CASSGGQAYSNQPQHF. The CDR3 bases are TGTGCCAGTAGTGGGGGACAGGCTTATAGCAATCAGCCCCAGCATTTT.

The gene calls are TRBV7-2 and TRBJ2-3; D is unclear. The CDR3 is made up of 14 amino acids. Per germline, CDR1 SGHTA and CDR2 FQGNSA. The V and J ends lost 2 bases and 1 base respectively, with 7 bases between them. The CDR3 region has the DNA TGTGCCAGCAGCTTACTAGTGCGCACAGATACGCAGTATTTT. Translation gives CASSLLVRTDTQYF.

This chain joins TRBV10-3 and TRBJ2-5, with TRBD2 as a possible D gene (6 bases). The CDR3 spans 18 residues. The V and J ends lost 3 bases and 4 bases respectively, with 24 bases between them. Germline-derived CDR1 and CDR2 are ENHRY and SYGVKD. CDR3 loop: CAISEQQRASELRETQYF. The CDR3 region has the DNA TGTGCCATCAGTGAACAACAGCGGGCTAGCGAGTTGCGAGAGACCCAGTACTTC.

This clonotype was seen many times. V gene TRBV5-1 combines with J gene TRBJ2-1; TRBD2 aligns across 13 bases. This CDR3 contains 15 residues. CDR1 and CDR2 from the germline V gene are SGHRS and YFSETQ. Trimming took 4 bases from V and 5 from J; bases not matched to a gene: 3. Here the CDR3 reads CASSLGTSGNNEQFF. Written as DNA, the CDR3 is TGCGCCAGCAGCCTCGGGACTAGCGGGAACAATGAGCAGTTCTTC.